Sequencing of this T cell receptor (beta chain) was carried out in a study of radiotherapy plus CTLA-4 blockade in lung cancer. This clone came up once. The data were produced by immunoSEQ multiplex PCR, yet TCRdb's version contains in-frame clones alone and is incomplete. The sample lists some 92,000 clones, approximately 78% occurring once. Germline V gene data show CDR1 as MDHEN and CDR2 as SYDVKM. Germline trimming cut 3 bases from V and 2 bases from J; bases unmatched to any gene: 10. This CDR3 spans 16 amino acids. The sample consisted of peripheral blood, taken from a patient treated with radiotherapy plus ipilimumab. This sequence joins TRBV28 and TRBJ2-7; 7 bases align to TRBD2. This sequence originates from a human donor with non-small cell lung cancer who had a partial response to radiotherapy plus ipilimumab. This CDR3 reads CASSLSLAVLTYEQYF. The DNA for the CDR3 is TGTGCCAGCAGTTTGAGTCTAGCGGTCTTGACCTACGAGCAGTACTTC.